Given below is one TCR beta chain in context. Its antigen remains undetermined. No much larger clone exists at a distance of one base, and base qualities are not known. The data derive from a study of CD8 T cells in ankylosing spondylitis (dated by TCRdb to between 2016 and 2019). Turning to the overall study: The study profiled T cell receptor beta repertoires in healthy donors and ankylosing spondylitis patients to find disease-linked TCR variants. Peripheral blood was sampled, and synovial fluid was also collected from ankylosing spondylitis patients. The full study cohort was made up of about 24 ankylosing spondylitis patients and some 100 healthy donors.

TCRdb records Illumina HiSeq 2500 as the sequencer. Quantitative 5'-RACE with molecular barcodes was the method used to prepare the TCR beta libraries. Per the authors' processing: Disease-linked TCR variants were identified with a new computational method built on a probabilistic model of VDJ rearrangement. The public reads were run again by TCRdb, first through fastp at Q25 and then through MiXCR, and only productive beta chains were kept. Identical CDR3 proteins give one entry, which carries the most common genes and DNA. It is TCRdb's table, rather than the study itself, that gives the V and J calls and clone size. The sample has approximately 300,000 distinct CDR3 sequences on record, less than 9.5% of them singletons. 13% to 15% of the sample belongs to the ten largest clones. Trimming at the junction amounts to 5 bases on V and 0 bases on J, and the germline ends lie 15 bases apart. From the cysteine through the phenylalanine, the CDR3 covers 16 amino acids. The retained sequence is limited to the CDR3, 48 bases, with the frame set at the first base. The germline V gene encodes CDR1 KGHSH and CDR2 LQKENI.

The paper as a whole reports these results and caveats: Some motif variants had previously been reported in the synovial fluid and blood of reactive arthritis patients, which suggests shared mechanisms of disease initiation. A TCR beta motif of about 8 highly homologous amino acid variants appeared characteristic of blood from ankylosing spondylitis patients. The disease-linked clones were reported to be significantly enriched in matched synovial fluid samples from ankylosing spondylitis patients. The disease-linked clones showed a CD8+ phenotype and occurred at relatively low frequencies in peripheral blood.

The TCR originated in a male donor with ankylosing spondylitis. The material sequenced was blood, either unsorted or a sorted T cell fraction (not recorded which). Recombination linked TRBV18 to TRBJ2-3; no D gene is confidently identified. In nucleotides, the sequence is TGTGCCAGCTCATTCCGGCAGGCACCTAGCACAGATACGCAGTATTTT. Translated, it gives CASSFRQAPSTDTQYF.